Shown below are 20 T cell receptor beta chains from a single sample sequenced in a study of T cell responses to AZD1222 COVID-19 vaccine. Assay used: immunoSEQ multiplex PCR; TCRdb lists only in-frame clones, some missing. The table has some 200,000 clones, more than 85% seen once; the top ten hold around 1.6%. The sequenced sample was peripheral blood, obtained 28 days after the second AZD1222 dose. Every receptor here comes from an adult who received the AZD1222 COVID-19 vaccine.

J is TRBJ2-2 and V is TRBV19, with a weak D call TRBD1 (5 bases). This CDR3 contains 18 residues. Germline CDR1 reads LNHDA; CDR2 reads SQIVND (reference sequence). V gave up 10 bases and J gave up 1 base, with 25 bases separating them. The CDR3 loop is CAIPLLRAWAVNTGELFF. In nucleotides, the CDR3 is TGTGCCATTCCGTTGCTCAGGGCCTGGGCGGTGAACACCGGGGAGCTGTTTTTT. The full variable domain, rest sourced from reference TRBV19 and TRBJ2-2, is DGGITQSPKYLFRKEGQNVTLSCEQNLNHDAMYWYRQDPGQGLRLIYYSQIVNDFQKGDIAEGYSVSREKKESFPLTVTSAQKNPTAFYLCAIPLLRAWAVNTGELFFGEGSRLTVL.

The chain uses TRBV18 and TRBJ1-5; TRBD1 might be the D (5 bases). Trimming took off 3 bases at V and 6 bases at J, with 18 bases between the two ends. Germline V lookup: CDR1 KGHSH, CDR2 LQKENI. This CDR3 comprises 16 residues. The CDR3 DNA sequence: TGTGCCAGCTCACCCGCGGGACCCTCAAGGACTCAGCCCCAGCATTTT. As protein: CASSPAGPSRTQPQHF. Drawing the rest from reference TRBV18 and TRBJ1-5, the complete variable domain is NAGVMQNPRHLVRRRGQEARLRCSPMKGHSHVYWYRQLPEEGLKFMVYLQKENIIDESGMPKERFSAEFPKEGPSILRIQQVVRGDSAAYFCASSPAGPSRTQPQHFGDGTRLSIL.

This clone was seen a few times. The rearrangement links TRBV4-2 to TRBJ2-2; D unresolved. Looked up from germline, CDR1 is LGHNA and CDR2 is YNFKEQ. The CDR3 covers 15 residues. Trimming shortened V by 0 bases and J by 7 bases, and 12 bases separated the two germline ends. The chain's CDR3 is CASSQDMVANGELFF. The CDR3 region has the DNA TGTGCCAGCAGCCAAGATATGGTAGCCAACGGGGAGCTGTTTTTT.

This rearrangement joins TRBV12-3 or TRBV12-4 to TRBJ2-1; D may be TRBD2 (5 bases). Trimming shortened V by 5 bases and J by 10 bases, and 6 bases separated the two germline ends. This CDR3 spans 10 amino acids. CDR3 in amino acids: CASSRREQFF. The DNA of the CDR3 is TGTGCCAGCAGTAGGAGGGAGCAGTTCTTC.

The chain couples TRBV19 to TRBJ1-2; maybe TRBD1 (6 bases). V lost 3 bases and J 6 bases, leaving 8 bases between the germline ends. Per germline, CDR1 LNHDA and CDR2 SQIVND (reference sequence). The CDR3 has 12 amino acids. The chain's CDR3 is CASSMGADGYTF. DNA of the CDR3: TGTGCCAGTAGTATGGGGGCCGATGGCTACACCTTC.

This rearrangement joins TRBV27 to TRBJ1-2; D is possibly TRBD1 (5 bases). Per germline, CDR1 MNHEY and CDR2 SMNVEV (reference sequence). The CDR3 has 13 residues. V lost 5 bases to trimming and J lost 4 bases, with 11 bases between them. The CDR3 is CASSQAGGYGYTF. CDR3 sequence (DNA): TGTGCCAGCAGTCAGGCGGGGGGCTATGGCTACACCTTC.

This chain connects TRBV29-1 to TRBJ2-2; either TRBD1 or TRBD2 may supply D (5 bases each). Trimming removed 1 base at V and 6 bases at J, with 9 bases between. The CDR3 loop spans 13 amino acids. Germline CDR1 is SQVTM and CDR2 is ANQGSEA. CDR3 amino acids: CSVEGEGSGELFF. CDR3 in DNA: TGCAGCGTTGAAGGAGAGGGGTCCGGGGAGCTGTTTTTT.

The chain employs TRBV19 and TRBJ2-2; TRBD1 aligns across 7 bases. This CDR3 contains 13 residues. V shed 9 bases and J 1 base; nucleotides not matched to a gene: 2. Germline V CDR1 and CDR2: LNHDA, SQIVND (reference sequence). This CDR3 reads CASRQGNTGELFF. The DNA for the CDR3 is TGTGCCAGCCGACAGGGGAACACCGGGGAGCTGTTTTTT.

A few counts support this clone. The CDR3 DNA reads TGTGCCAGCTCCGGACTAGCGGGAGAGACCCAGTACTTC. Its protein product is CASSGLAGETQYF. The chain carries TRBV18 and TRBJ2-5; 11 nucleotides line up with TRBD2. Germline V gene lookup returns CDR1 KGHSH and CDR2 LQKENI. The junction had 1 base not matched to a gene; V was cut back by 6 bases and J by 4 bases. The CDR3 is made up of 13 amino acids.

CDR3 in DNA: TGTGCCAGCAGTTTCACGGGCAATGAGCAGTTCTTC. The encoded protein is CASSFTGNEQFF. The chain uses TRBV27 and TRBJ2-1; D gene uncertain. This CDR3 has 12 residues. Trimming cost V 3 bases and J 6 bases, with 6 bases left between them. CDR1 MNHEY and CDR2 SMNVEV come from the germline V gene (reference sequence).

The chain combines TRBV5-1 with TRBJ2-2; the match to TRBD2 covers 8 bases. The V segment lost 5 bases and the J segment 4 bases; nucleotides outside the gene matches: 7. Per germline, CDR1 SGHRS and CDR2 YFSETQ. This CDR3 contains 15 residues. The CDR3 sequence: CASRPTSGPTGELFF. In DNA, the CDR3 is TGCGCCAGCAGACCTACTAGCGGACCCACCGGGGAGCTGTTTTTT.

This clone has only a few counts. The chain uses TRBV19 and TRBJ1-2; D remains ambiguous. Germline V gives CDR1 LNHDA, CDR2 SQIVND (reference sequence). V shed 0 bases and J shed 1 base, with 9 bases lying between them. There are 15 residues in the CDR3. In nucleotides, the CDR3 is TGTGCCAGTAGTATAGACAAACAGTTTAACTATGGCTACACCTTC. Encoded protein: CASSIDKQFNYGYTF.

This clone was counted once. The gene calls are TRBV30 and TRBJ1-1; TRBD1 might be the D (5 bases). There are 13 residues in the CDR3. V lost 4 bases, J lost 1 base, and 10 bases lay in between. CDR1 is GTSNPN, CDR2 SVGIG, per germline (reference sequence). The CDR3 bases are TGTGCCTGGATTAGACAGTCGAACACTGAAGCTTTCTTT. The encoded protein is CAWIRQSNTEAFF.

The chain employs TRBV30 and TRBJ2-2; D remains ambiguous. Germline V gene data show CDR1 as GTSNPN and CDR2 as SVGIG (reference sequence). Trimming cost V 5 bases and J 1 base, with 11 bases left between them. This CDR3 has 14 amino acids. CDR3 DNA: TGTGCCTGGTCGGGTACGCTGAACACCGGGGAGCTGTTTTTT. Its translation: CAWSGTLNTGELFF.

This clone was seen a single time. The CDR3 DNA sequence: TGTGCCAGCAGCTTCGGGGGGGGCGCTAACTATGGCTACACCTTC. Its translation is CASSFGGGANYGYTF. The V and J genes are TRBV5-4 and TRBJ1-2, with a tentative D call TRBD1 (6 bases). The V gene's germline CDR1 is SGHNT and CDR2 YYREEE (reference sequence). CDR3 length: 15 amino acids. V gave up 2 bases and J gave up 0 bases, with 11 bases separating them.

The chain combines TRBV7-9 with TRBJ1-2; D is possibly TRBD1 (5 bases). V lost 7 bases and J 4 bases, leaving 19 bases between the germline ends. There are 15 residues in the CDR3. Germline V CDR1 and CDR2: SEHNR, FQNEAQ (reference sequence). CDR3 in DNA: TGTGCCAGCACCCCAGGGAGCAACTTGGGCTATGGCTACACCTTC. This sequence encodes CASTPGSNLGYGYTF.

The rearrangement joins TRBV2 to TRBJ1-1; D is possibly TRBD1 (5 bases). The V end was cut by 9 bases, the J end by 3 bases, with 14 bases between. This CDR3 is built from 13 residues. Germline CDR1 and CDR2: SNHLY and FYNNEI. The CDR3 DNA follows: TGTGCCAGTACCAGGGATAGTTACACTGAAGCTTTCTTT. It specifies CASTRDSYTEAFF.

This clone has just one count. This chain uses TRBV7-6 with TRBJ2-7; 10 nucleotides line up with TRBD2. The junction had 5 bases not matched to a gene; V was cut back by 2 bases and J by 4 bases. The CDR3 has 15 amino acids. Germline V gives CDR1 SGHVS, CDR2 FNYEAQ. Here the CDR3 reads CASSLLAGVTYEQYF. The CDR3 coding sequence is TGTGCCAGCAGCTTACTAGCGGGAGTCACTTACGAGCAGTACTTC. Together with reference TRBV7-6 and TRBJ2-7, the CDR3 gives the full variable domain: GAGVSQSPRYKVTKRGQDVALRCDPISGHVSLYWYRQALGQGPEFLTYFNYEAQQDKSGLPNDRFSAERPEGSISTLTIQRTEQRDSAMYRCASSLLAGVTYEQYFGPGTRLTVT.

The V and J genes are TRBV4-1 and TRBJ2-7, with D possibly matching TRBD1 (5 bases). The V gene lost 2 bases and the J gene lost 3 bases, with 14 bases spanning the gap. CDR1 is MGHRA, CDR2 YSYEKL, per germline. The CDR3 has 15 residues. The CDR3 DNA follows: TGCGCCAGCAGCCAATATAGCAGGGTTAACTACGAGCAGTACTTC. Encoded protein: CASSQYSRVNYEQYF.

This clone was counted once. The chain uses TRBV5-8 and TRBJ1-1, with D hard to call. Germline CDR1 and CDR2: SGHTS and YDEGEE. V was pared by 5 bases and J by 1 base, with 15 bases between. The CDR3 sequence is 15 residues long. The CDR3 nucleotides are TGTGCCAGCAGTTGGGGATCCGAGGGGAACACTGAAGCTTTCTTT. Its protein product is CASSWGSEGNTEAFF.